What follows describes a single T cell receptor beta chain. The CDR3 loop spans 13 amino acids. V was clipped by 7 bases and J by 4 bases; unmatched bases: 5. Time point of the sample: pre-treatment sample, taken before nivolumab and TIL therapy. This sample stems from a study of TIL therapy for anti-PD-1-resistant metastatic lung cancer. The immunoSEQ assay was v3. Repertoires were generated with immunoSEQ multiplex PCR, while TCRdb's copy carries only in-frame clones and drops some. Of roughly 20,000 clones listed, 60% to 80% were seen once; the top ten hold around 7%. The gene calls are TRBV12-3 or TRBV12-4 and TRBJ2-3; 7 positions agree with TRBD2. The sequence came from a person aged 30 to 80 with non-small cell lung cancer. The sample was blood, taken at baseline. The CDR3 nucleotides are TGTGCCAGCACGATGGGAGGGCCAGATACGCAGTATTTT. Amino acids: CASTMGGPDTQYF.